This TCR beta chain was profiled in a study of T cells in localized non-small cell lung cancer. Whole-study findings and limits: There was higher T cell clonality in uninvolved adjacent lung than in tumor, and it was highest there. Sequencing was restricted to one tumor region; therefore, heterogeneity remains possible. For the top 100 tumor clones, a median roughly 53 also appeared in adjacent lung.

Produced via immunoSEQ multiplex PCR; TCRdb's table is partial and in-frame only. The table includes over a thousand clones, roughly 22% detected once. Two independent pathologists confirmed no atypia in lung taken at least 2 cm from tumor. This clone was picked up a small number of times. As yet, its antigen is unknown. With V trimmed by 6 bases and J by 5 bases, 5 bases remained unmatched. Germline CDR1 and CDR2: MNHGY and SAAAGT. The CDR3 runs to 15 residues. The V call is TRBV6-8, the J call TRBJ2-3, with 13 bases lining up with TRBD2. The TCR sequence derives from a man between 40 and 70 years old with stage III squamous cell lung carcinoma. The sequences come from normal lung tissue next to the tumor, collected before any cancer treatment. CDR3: CASRRTSGGGDTQYF. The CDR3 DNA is TGTGCCAGCAGGAGGACTAGCGGGGGAGGAGATACGCAGTATTTT.